What follows is one T cell receptor (beta chain) and its context. The antigen is unknown. These data come from a study of OX40 agonist ivuxolimab in advanced cancers. About the research overall: Dose-escalation patients were diagnosed with hepatocellular carcinoma, melanoma, renal cell cancer or head and neck cancer. Previous treatment with anti-PD-1, anti-PD-L1 or anti-CTLA-4 therapy was allowed; 35% to 50% had received some.

The CDR3 has 15 amino acids. Germline-derived CDR1 and CDR2 are GTSNPN and SVGIG (reference sequence). V was clipped by 2 bases and J by 6 bases; unmatched bases: 7. Findings and limits, study-wide: Dose levels from 0.1 to 3.0 mg/kg saw CD4+ and CD8+ blood T cells expand clonally by week 6.

The assay was immunoSEQ multiplex PCR, and TCRdb's table has in-frame clones only and misses some. The sample holds 65,000 to 80,000 clones, 85% to 90% seen once. The sequencing here drew on CD4+ or CD8+ T cells sorted from blood, taken in a trial of the OX40 agonist ivuxolimab. The J gene is TRBJ2-2, the V gene TRBV30; 9 bases align to TRBD1. This clonotype was obtained from an adult with an advanced solid tumor such as melanoma, head and neck, liver or kidney cancer. The CDR3, as DNA: TGTGCCTGGAGTTCCTGGGACAGGGTGTCCGGGGAGCTGTTTTTT. Translating gives CAWSSWDRVSGELFF.